Following are 9 T cell receptor beta chains from one sample sequenced in a study of blood T cell repertoires in COVID-19. The method was immunoSEQ multiplex PCR; TCRdb's version includes in-frame clones alone and lacks a portion of them. This sample has 650,000 to 800,000 clones, with 90% found just once. Input material: peripheral blood. These TCRs come from a woman aged 18-29 years with acute or convalescent COVID-19.

This clone was observed a handful of times. V usage is TRBV5-6 and J usage is TRBJ1-5, with 8 bases fitting TRBD1. Germline V gene sequence: CDR1 SGHDT, CDR2 YYEEEE. This CDR3 contains 16 residues. J gave up 1 base and V 1 base, and 4 bases lay outside the gene matches. The CDR3 nucleotides are TGTGCCAGCAGCTTGAACAGGGGGGGGAGCAATCAGCCCCAGCATTTT. As protein: CASSLNRGGSNQPQHF. Full variable domain (outside the CDR3, taken from reference TRBV5-6 and TRBJ1-5): DAGVTQSPTHLIKTRGQQVTLRCSPKSGHDTVSWYQQALGQGPQFIFQYYEEEERQRGNFPDRFSGHQFPNYSSELNVNALLLGDSALYLCASSLNRGGSNQPQHFGDGTRLSIL.

The chain carries TRBV11-1 and TRBJ1-6, with D perhaps matching TRBD1 (5 bases). This CDR3 contains 14 residues. Deletions cut 5 bases from V and 9 bases from J, with 14 bases between. The germline gives CDR1 SGHAT, CDR2 FQDESV (reference sequence). The CDR3 DNA reads TGTGCCAGCAGCCCGGGGACTGTTATTTCACCCCTCCACTTT. Its translation: CASSPGTVISPLHF. The full variable domain, in which reference TRBV11-1 and TRBJ1-6 provide the parts outside the CDR3, is EAEVAQSPRYKITEKSQAVAFWCDPISGHATLYWYRQILGQGPELLVQFQDESVVDDSQLPKDRFSAERLKGVDSTLKIQPAELGDSAMYLCASSPGTVISPLHFGNGTRLTVT.

The chain recombines TRBV3-1 (or the pseudogene TRBV3-2) with TRBJ2-1; a weak D match, TRBD2 (6 bases). Germline values: CDR1 LGHDT, CDR2 YNNKEL (reference sequence). V was cut by 0 bases and J by 1 base, with 13 bases left in between. The CDR3 spans 17 residues. CDR3 sequence: CASSQEAASASYNEQFF. The CDR3 nucleotides are TGTGCCAGCAGCCAAGAGGCTGCTAGCGCATCCTACAATGAGCAGTTCTTC.

The chain couples TRBV4-1 to TRBJ1-4; TRBD1 agrees at 7 bases. The junction had 20 bases not matched to a gene; V was cut back by 6 bases and J by 13 bases. This CDR3 has 16 residues. CDR1 is MGHRA, CDR2 YSYEKL, per germline. The CDR3 region has the DNA TGCGCCAGCAGTCGAACCCGGGACAGTGAAAACATGGGACTGTTTTTT. It yields the protein CASSRTRDSENMGLFF.

The chain employs TRBV5-6 and TRBJ1-4; no clear D gene. The CDR3 loop spans 16 amino acids. Germline-derived CDR1 and CDR2 are SGHDT and YYEEEE. Trimming cost V 3 bases and J 4 bases, with 16 bases left between them. In nucleotides, the CDR3 is TGTGCCAGCAGCTCATACTGGGTACGGAGTAATGAAAAACTGTTTTTT. Translated: CASSSYWVRSNEKLFF.

This chain uses TRBV24-1 with TRBJ2-2, with D tentatively TRBD1 (5 bases). Per germline, CDR1 KGHDR and CDR2 SFDVKD. Deletions cut 4 bases from V and 6 bases from J, with 11 bases between. The CDR3 extends over 14 amino acids. The CDR3 bases are TGTGCCACCAGTGACTACCCAGGGCCCGGGGAGCTGTTTTTT. Its protein product is CATSDYPGPGELFF.

Concerning this clone itself: Other DNA sequences from this sample encode an identical CDR3 as well. The chain couples TRBV12-3 or TRBV12-4 to TRBJ1-5; D is uncertain. The CDR3 is made up of 12 amino acids. V shed 6 bases and J shed 2 bases, with 5 bases lying between them. The CDR3 reads CASRTGNQPQHF. The CDR3 DNA reads as TGTGCCAGCAGAACAGGCAATCAGCCCCAGCATTTT.

V usage is TRBV7-6 and J usage is TRBJ2-7, with TRBD2 matching 7 bases. The CDR3 sequence is 14 residues long. V shed 6 bases, J shed 5 bases, and the junction held 10 bases outside the gene matches. Per germline, CDR1 SGHVS and CDR2 FNYEAQ. The CDR3 protein is CASSQSGVEDEQYF. The CDR3 DNA reads as TGTGCCAGCAGTCAGAGCGGGGTTGAGGACGAGCAGTACTTC.

The V and J genes are TRBV4-1 and TRBJ2-7, with TRBD2 matching 7 bases. This CDR3 spans 16 amino acids. Germline V gives CDR1 MGHRA, CDR2 YSYEKL. Losses at the gene ends were 0 bases for V and 0 bases for J; bases not matched to a gene: 5. CDR3 nucleotides: TGCGCCAGCAGCCAAGAATGGGGGGGGAGCTCCTACGAGCAGTACTTC. Protein: CASSQEWGGSSYEQYF.